The source of this T cell receptor beta chain is a study of STAT5B mutations in CD4+ large granular lymphocyte leukemia. Study-level results: Without putative leukemic clones, patient CD4-sorted repertoires remained more clonal than healthy CD4+ repertoires.

The germline V gene has CDR1 LGHNA and CDR2 YNFKEQ. V was shortened by 3 bases and J by 0 bases, with 13 bases between the two germline ends. The CDR3 runs 16 residues. In regard to this clone: Its matching antigen is unknown.

Clones were read by immunoSEQ multiplex PCR, and TCRdb kept only the in-frame ones, dropping some. The repertoire holds 30,000 to 40,000 clones, with roughly 71% as singletons. This TCR came from a human donor in good health. The gene calls are TRBV4-2 and TRBJ2-3, with a possible D match to TRBD2 (5 bases). The sequenced sample consisted of CD4+ T cells from blood buffy coats. The CDR3 reads CASSQEVRRSTDTQYF. As DNA, the CDR3 is TGTGCCAGCAGCCAGGAGGTGAGGCGCAGCACAGATACGCAGTATTTT.